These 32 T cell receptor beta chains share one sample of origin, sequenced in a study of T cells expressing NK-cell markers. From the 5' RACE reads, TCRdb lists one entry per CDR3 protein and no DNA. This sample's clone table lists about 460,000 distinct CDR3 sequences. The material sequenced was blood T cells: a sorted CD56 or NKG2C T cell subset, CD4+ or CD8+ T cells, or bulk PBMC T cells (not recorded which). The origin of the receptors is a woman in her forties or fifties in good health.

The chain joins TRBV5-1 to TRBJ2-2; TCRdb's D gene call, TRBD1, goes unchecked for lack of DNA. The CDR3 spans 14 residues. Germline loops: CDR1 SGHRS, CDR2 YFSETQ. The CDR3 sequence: CASSSGQVTGELFF.

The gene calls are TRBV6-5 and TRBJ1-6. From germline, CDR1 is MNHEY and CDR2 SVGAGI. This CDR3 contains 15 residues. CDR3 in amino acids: CASSYSSVTAKRLHF.

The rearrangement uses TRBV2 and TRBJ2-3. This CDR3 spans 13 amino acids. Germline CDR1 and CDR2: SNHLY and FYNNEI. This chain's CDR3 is CASSWNWGDTQYF. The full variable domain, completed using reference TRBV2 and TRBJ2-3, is EPEVTQTPSHQVTQMGQEVILRCVPISNHLYFYWYRQILGQKVEFLVSFYNNEISEKSEIFDDQFSVERPDGSNFTLKIRSTKLEDSAMYFCASSWNWGDTQYFGPGTRLTVL.

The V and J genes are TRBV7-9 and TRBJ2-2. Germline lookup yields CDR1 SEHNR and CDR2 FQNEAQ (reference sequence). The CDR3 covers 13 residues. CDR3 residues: CASSPESSGELFF. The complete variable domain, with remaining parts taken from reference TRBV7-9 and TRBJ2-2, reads DTGVSQNPRHKITKRGQNVTFRCDPISEHNRLYWYRQTLGQGPEFLTYFQNEAQLEKSRLLSDRFSAERPKGSFSTLEIQRTEQGDSAMYLCASSPESSGELFFGEGSRLTVL.

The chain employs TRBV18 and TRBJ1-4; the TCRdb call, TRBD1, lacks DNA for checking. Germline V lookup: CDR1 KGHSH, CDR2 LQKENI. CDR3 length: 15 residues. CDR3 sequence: CASSPLQGYAEKLFF.

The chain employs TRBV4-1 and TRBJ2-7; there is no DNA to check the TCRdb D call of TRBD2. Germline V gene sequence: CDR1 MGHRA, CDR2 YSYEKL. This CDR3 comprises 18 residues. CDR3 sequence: CASSQPRGTSESNYEQYF.

The CDR3 protein is CSVEFWVAVKTQYF. The chain joins TRBV29-1 to TRBJ2-5; TCRdb's D call of TRBD2 is untestable without DNA. Germline CDR1 reads SQVTM; CDR2 reads ANQGSEA. The length of the CDR3 is 14 residues. Full variable domain (rest looked up from reference TRBV29-1 and TRBJ2-5): SAVISQKPSRDICQRGTSLTIQCQVDSQVTMMFWYRQQPGQSLTLIATANQGSEATYESGFVIDKFPISRPNLTFSTLTVSNMSPEDSSIYLCSVEFWVAVKTQYFGPGTRLLVL.

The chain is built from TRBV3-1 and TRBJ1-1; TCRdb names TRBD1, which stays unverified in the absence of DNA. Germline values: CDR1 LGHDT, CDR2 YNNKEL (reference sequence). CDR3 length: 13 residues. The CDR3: CASSQVLTGSSFF.

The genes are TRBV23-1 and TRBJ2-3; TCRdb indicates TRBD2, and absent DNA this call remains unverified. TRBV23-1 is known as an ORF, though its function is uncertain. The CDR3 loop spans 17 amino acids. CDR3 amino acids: CASSQSFGSGSADTQYF.

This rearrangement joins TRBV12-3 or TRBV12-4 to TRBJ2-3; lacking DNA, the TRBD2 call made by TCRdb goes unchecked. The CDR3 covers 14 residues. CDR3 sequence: CASSLLRDSSTQYF.

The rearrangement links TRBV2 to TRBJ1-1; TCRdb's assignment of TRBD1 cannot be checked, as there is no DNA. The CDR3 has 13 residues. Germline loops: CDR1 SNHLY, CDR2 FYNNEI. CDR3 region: CASSWQERGKAFF.

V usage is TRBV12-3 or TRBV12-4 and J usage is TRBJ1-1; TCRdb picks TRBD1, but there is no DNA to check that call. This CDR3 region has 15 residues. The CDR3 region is CASSPPGTLGTEAFF.

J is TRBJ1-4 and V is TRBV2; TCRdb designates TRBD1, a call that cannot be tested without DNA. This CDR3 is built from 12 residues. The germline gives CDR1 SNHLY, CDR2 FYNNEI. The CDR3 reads CASSPGNEKLFF.

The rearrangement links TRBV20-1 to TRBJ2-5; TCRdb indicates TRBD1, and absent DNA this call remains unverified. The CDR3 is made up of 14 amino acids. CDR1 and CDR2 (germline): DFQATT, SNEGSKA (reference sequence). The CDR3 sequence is CSATAPGRGETQYF.

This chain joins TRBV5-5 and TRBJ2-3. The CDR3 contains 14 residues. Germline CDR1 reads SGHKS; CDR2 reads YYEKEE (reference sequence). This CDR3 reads CASSLVSFGDTQYF.

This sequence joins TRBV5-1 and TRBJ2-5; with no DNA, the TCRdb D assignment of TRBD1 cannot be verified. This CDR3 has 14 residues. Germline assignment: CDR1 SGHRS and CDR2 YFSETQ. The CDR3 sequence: CASGGYGVQETQYF.

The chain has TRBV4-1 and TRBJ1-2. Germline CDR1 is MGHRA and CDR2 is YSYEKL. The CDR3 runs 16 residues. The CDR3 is CASSQSIITPDCGYTF.

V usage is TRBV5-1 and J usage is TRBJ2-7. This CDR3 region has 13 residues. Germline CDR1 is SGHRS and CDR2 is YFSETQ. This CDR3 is CASSLAMGSEQYF.

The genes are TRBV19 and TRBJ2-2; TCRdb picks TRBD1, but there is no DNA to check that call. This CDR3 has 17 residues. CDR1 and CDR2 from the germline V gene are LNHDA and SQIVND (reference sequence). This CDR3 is CASSFPRGRGSAGELFF.

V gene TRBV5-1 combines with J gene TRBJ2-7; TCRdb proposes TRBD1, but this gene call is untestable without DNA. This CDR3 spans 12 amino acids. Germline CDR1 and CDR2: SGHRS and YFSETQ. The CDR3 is CASGQGGYEQYF.

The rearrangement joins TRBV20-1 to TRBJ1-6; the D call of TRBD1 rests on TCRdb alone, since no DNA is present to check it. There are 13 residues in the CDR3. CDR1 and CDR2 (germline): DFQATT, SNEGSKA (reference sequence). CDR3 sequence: CSAQRDNNSPLHF.

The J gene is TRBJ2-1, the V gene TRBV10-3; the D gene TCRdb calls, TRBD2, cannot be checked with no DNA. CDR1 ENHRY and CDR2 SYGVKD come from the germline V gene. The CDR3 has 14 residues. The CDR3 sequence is CAISWTSGNNEQFF.

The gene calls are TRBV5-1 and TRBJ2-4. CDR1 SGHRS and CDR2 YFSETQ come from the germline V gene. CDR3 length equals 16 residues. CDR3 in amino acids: CASSLSSQLAKNIQYF.

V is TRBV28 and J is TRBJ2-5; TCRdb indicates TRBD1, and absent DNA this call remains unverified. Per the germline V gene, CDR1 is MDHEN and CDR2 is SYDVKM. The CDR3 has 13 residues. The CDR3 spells CASRSTGLETQYF.

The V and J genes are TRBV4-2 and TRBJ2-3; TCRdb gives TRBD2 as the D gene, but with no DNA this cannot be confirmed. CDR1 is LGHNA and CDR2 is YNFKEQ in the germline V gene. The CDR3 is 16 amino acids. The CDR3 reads CASSQEAREWLDTQYF.

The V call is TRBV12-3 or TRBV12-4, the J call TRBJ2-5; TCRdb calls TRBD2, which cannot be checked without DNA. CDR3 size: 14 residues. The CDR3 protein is CASSFGGDGETQYF.

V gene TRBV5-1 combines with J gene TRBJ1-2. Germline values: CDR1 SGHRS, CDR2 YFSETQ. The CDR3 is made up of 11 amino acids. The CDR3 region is CASSGPLGYTF.

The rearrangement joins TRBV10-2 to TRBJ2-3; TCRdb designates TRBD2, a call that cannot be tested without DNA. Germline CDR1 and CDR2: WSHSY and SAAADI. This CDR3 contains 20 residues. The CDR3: CASSKVRGLAGEGGTDTQYF.

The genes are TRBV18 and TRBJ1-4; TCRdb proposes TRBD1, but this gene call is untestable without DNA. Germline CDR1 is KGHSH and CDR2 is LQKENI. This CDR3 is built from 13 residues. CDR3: CASSVRGVPKLFF.

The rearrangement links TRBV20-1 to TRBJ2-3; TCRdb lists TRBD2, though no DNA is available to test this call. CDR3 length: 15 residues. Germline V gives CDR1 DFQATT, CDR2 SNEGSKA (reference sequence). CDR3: CSAPTSSGIPDTQYF.

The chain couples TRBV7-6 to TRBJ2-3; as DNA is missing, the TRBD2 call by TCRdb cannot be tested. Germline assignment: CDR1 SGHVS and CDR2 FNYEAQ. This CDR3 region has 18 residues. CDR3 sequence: CASSLLPLAGAVWNTQYF.

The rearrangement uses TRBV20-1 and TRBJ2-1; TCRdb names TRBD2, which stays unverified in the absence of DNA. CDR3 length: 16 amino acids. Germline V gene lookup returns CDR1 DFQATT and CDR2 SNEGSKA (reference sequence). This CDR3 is CSASPRAGAGRNEQFF.